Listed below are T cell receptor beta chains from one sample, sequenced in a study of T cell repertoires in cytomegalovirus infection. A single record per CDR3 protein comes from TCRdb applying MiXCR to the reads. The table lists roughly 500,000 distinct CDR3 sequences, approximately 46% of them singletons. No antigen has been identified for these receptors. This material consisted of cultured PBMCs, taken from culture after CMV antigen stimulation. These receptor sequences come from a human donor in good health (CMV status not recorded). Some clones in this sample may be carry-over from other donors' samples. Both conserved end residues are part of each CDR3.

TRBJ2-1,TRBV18,CASSPRGSRRGEGYNEQFF
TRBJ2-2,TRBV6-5,CASSYVSGGLNTGELFF
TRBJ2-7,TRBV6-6,CASSYFGGTTYEQYF
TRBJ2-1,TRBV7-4,CASSLGSLTGGEQFF
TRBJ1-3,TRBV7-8,CASSPGRGSGNTIYF
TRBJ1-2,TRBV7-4,CASSLVDGPYGYTF
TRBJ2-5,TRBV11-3,CASSLGTNQETQYF
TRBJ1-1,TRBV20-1,CSGPRDQTRGYTEAFF
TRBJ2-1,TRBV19,CASSNTPPSEQFF
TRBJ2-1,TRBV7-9,CASSPSVAGGGEQFF
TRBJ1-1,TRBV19,CASVMTVNTEAFF
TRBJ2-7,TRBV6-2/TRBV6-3,CASSYSARIWTSYEQYF
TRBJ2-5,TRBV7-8,CASSLRREQETQYF
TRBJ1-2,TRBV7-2,CASSAVQEGGYTF
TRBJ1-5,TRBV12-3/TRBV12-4,CASKKKGGSNQPQHF
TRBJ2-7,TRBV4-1,CASTEKQGYNYEQYF
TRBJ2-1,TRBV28,CASSYTGTGRDNEQFF
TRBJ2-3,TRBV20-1,CSADRILAEPTDTQYF
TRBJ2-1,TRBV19,CASSLIESSYNEQFF
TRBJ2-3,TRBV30,CAWSVRWGPASTDTQYF
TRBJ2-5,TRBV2,CASTGPASGQGTQYF
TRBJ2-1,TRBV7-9,CASITAGIARNEQFF
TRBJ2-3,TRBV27,CASSYTQGRASLTDTQYF